These T cell receptor beta chains were read from a single sample in a study of blood T cell repertoires in COVID-19. Only in-frame clones appear in the TCRdb table, and some are missing; sequencing was by immunoSEQ multiplex PCR. The sample holds about 160,000 clones; approximately 86% are singletons and the top ten take about a sixth. The specimen sequenced was PBMCs or T cells enriched from blood (not recorded which). These receptors all stem from a man in his fifties or sixties who had recovered from COVID-19. Each CDR3 is given with its conserved first and last residue. D genes are given only for firm matches. Where a row states a size, it is once, few, many or the class of an expanded clone; other rows omit it.

V	D	J	size	CDR3	DNA
TRBV6-5	TRBD1	TRBJ1-3	.	CATGTGSSGNTIYF	TGTGCCACCGGGACAGGGAGCTCTGGAAACACCATATATTTT
TRBV3-1/TRBV3-2	.	TRBJ2-7	.	CASSQDRRYPTHSYEQYF	TGTGCCAGCAGCCAAGATCGTCGCTATCCTACGCACTCCTACGAGCAGTACTTC
TRBV23-1	.	TRBJ2-7	.	CASSQSIRDSTGAAYEQYF	TGCGCCAGCAGTCAATCTATTCGGGACTCAACTGGGGCGGCCTACGAGCAGTACTTC
TRBV9	.	TRBJ2-2	once	CASSGRDLNTGELFF	TGTGCCAGCAGCGGACGGGACTTGAACACCGGGGAGCTGTTTTTT
TRBV5-1	.	TRBJ2-7	.	CASSWGHGGYYEQYF	TGCGCCAGCAGCTGGGGACATGGGGGATACTACGAGCAGTACTTC
TRBV7-9	.	TRBJ2-2	once	CASSQSGLNTGELFF	TGTGCCAGCAGCCAGTCGGGATTGAACACCGGGGAGCTGTTTTTT
TRBV14	TRBD1	TRBJ1-4	.	CASSSGTATNEKLFF	TGTGCCAGCAGCTCCGGGACAGCAACTAATGAAAAACTGTTTTTT
TRBV24-1	.	TRBJ2-2	.	CATSGANTGELFF	TGTGCCACCTCGGGAGCTAACACCGGGGAGCTGTTTTTT
TRBV28	.	TRBJ1-1	.	CASSVQGLPNTEAFF	TGTGCCAGCAGTGTACAGGGCCTCCCAAACACTGAAGCTTTCTTT
TRBV19	TRBD1	TRBJ1-1	.	CASSPRDREAFF	TGTGCCAGTAGTCCAAGGGACAGGGAAGCTTTCTTT
TRBV5-1	.	TRBJ2-1	once	CASSLEVANEQFF	TGCGCCAGCAGCTTGGAGGTAGCAAATGAGCAGTTCTTC
TRBV5-1	.	TRBJ1-5	.	CASSFTAGEPQHF	TGCGCCAGCAGCTTCACTGCCGGTGAGCCCCAGCATTTT
TRBV5-1	TRBD2	TRBJ2-7	.	CASSSPPTSGTYEQYF	TGCGCCAGCAGCTCTCCCCCGACTAGCGGGACCTACGAGCAGTACTTC
TRBV25-1	.	TRBJ2-7	few	CASRPQSSYEQYF	TGTGCCAGCAGGCCACAAAGCTCCTACGAGCAGTACTTC
TRBV2	.	TRBJ1-6	.	CASRRENSLNSPLHF	TGTGCCAGCAGAAGGGAGAACAGCCTTAATTCACCCCTCCACTTT
TRBV6-5	.	TRBJ1-4	once	CASSYMAATNEKLFF	TGTGCCAGCAGTTACATGGCAGCGACTAATGAAAAACTGTTTTTT
TRBV7-9	.	TRBJ1-1	.	CASSLDMTMNTEAFF	TGTGCCAGCAGCTTAGATATGACTATGAACACTGAAGCTTTCTTT
TRBV19	TRBD1	TRBJ1-2	few	CASTLDRGDYGYTF	TGTGCCAGTACCCTGGACAGGGGGGACTATGGCTACACCTTC
TRBV19	.	TRBJ2-3	.	CASSPTGTTDTQYF	TGTGCCAGTAGTCCTACAGGGACCACAGATACGCAGTATTTT
TRBV5-1	.	TRBJ2-1	.	CASSLGQTYNEQFF	TGCGCCAGCAGCTTGGGGCAGACCTACAATGAGCAGTTCTTC
TRBV7-2	TRBD1	TRBJ2-3	.	CASIDRDRGAYTQYF	TGTGCCAGCATCGACCGGGACAGGGGGGCTTATACGCAGTATTTT
TRBV9	TRBD2	TRBJ2-7	.	CASSAGAGNSYEQYF	TGTGCCAGCAGCGCCGGAGCGGGGAACTCCTACGAGCAGTACTTC
TRBV7-9	TRBD1	TRBJ2-7	.	CASSPRTGNSYEQYF	TGTGCCAGCAGCCCTCGGACAGGTAACTCCTACGAGCAGTACTTC
TRBV11-3	.	TRBJ2-7	.	CASSPQGYLHEQYF	TGTGCCAGCAGCCCTCAGGGGTATCTCCACGAGCAGTACTTC
TRBV19	TRBD1	TRBJ1-3	.	CAAGTGSGNTIYF	TGTGCCGCCGGGACAGGGTCAGGAAACACCATATATTTT
TRBV6-5	.	TRBJ1-1	.	CASSYSRGMNTEAFF	TGTGCCAGCAGTTACTCCCGGGGGATGAACACTGAAGCTTTCTTT
TRBV28	TRBD1	TRBJ1-1	.	CASSLDRANTEAFF	TGTGCCAGCTCCCTCGACAGGGCCAACACTGAAGCTTTCTTT
TRBV9	.	TRBJ2-1	.	CASSSPGGYNEQFF	TGTGCCAGCAGCTCCCCTGGCGGCTACAATGAGCAGTTCTTC
TRBV6-1	.	TRBJ2-7	.	CASSDRGIISYEQYF	TGTGCCAGCAGTGACCGGGGTATAATCTCCTACGAGCAGTACTTC
TRBV11-2	.	TRBJ2-5	few	CASSLDGGRETQYF	TGTGCCAGCAGCTTAGACGGGGGTCGGGAGACCCAGTACTTC
TRBV6-1	TRBD1	TRBJ1-5	.	CASREGVTGAQPQHF	TGTGCCAGCAGGGAAGGGGTCACAGGGGCCCAGCCCCAGCATTTT
TRBV25-1	.	TRBJ1-5	.	CASSELSDYQPQHF	TGTGCCAGCAGTGAATTATCAGATTATCAGCCCCAGCATTTT
TRBV9	.	TRBJ1-4	.	CASSAEEGDYGEKLFF	TGTGCCAGCAGCGCAGAAGAGGGGGACTATGGGGAAAAACTGTTTTTT
TRBV29-1	TRBD1	TRBJ2-5	.	CSAERGRQETQYF	TGCAGCGCCGAGAGGGGGCGGCAAGAGACCCAGTACTTC
TRBV5-4	TRBD1	TRBJ2-1	.	CASSPESRGTGAYNEQFF	TGTGCCAGCAGCCCCGAGAGTCGAGGGACAGGAGCCTACAATGAGCAGTTCTTC
TRBV9	TRBD2	TRBJ2-3	.	CASSRGGSNTHRYTQYF	TGTGCCAGCAGCCGGGGGGGGAGCAACACACACCGATATACGCAGTATTTT
TRBV20-1	TRBD1	TRBJ2-2	.	CSASEGQRGTGELFF	TGCAGTGCTAGTGAGGGACAGCGAGGCACCGGGGAGCTGTTTTTT
TRBV19	TRBD2	TRBJ2-2	.	CASSQAGGDTGELFF	TGTGCCAGTAGTCAAGCGGGAGGGGATACCGGGGAGCTGTTTTTT
TRBV7-3	TRBD2	TRBJ2-3	few	CASSLGAGGTDTQYF	TGTGCCAGCAGCTTAGGAGCGGGAGGCACAGATACGCAGTATTTT
TRBV11-2	.	TRBJ2-3	.	CASSLEGSSTDTQYF	TGTGCCAGCAGCTTAGAGGGCAGTAGCACAGATACGCAGTATTTT
TRBV6-5	.	TRBJ1-1	.	CAGGGTSVFF	TGTGCCGGGGGGGGGACCTCGGTTTTCTTT
TRBV29-1	.	TRBJ1-3	.	CSVVVGVNTIYF	TGCAGCGTTGTTGTAGGGGTGAACACCATATATTTT
TRBV3-1/TRBV3-2	TRBD2	TRBJ2-3	.	CASSPGTSGTDTQYF	TGTGCCAGCAGCCCGGGGACTAGCGGCACAGATACGCAGTATTTT
TRBV5-4	TRBD2	TRBJ2-5	.	CASSTSGSRETQYF	TGTGCCAGCAGTACTAGCGGGAGTCGGGAGACCCAGTACTTC
TRBV2	.	TRBJ1-5	many	CASSYPGDSNQPQHF	TGTGCCAGCAGCTACCCGGGGGACAGCAATCAGCCCCAGCATTTT
TRBV23-1	TRBD1	TRBJ1-3	many	CASSQSPRTGPRNTIYF	TGCGCCAGCAGTCAATCTCCTCGGACAGGGCCGAGAAACACCATATATTTT
TRBV6-5	.	TRBJ1-1	.	CASSTGGGRAEAFF	TGTGCCAGCAGTACCGGGGGGGGCCGTGCTGAAGCTTTCTTT
TRBV7-9	TRBD1	TRBJ1-1	.	CASSLGQGNTEAFF	TGTGCCAGCAGCTTGGGACAGGGAAACACTGAAGCTTTCTTT
TRBV7-4	TRBD1	TRBJ1-5	.	CASSFLSGQGPPINQPQHF	TGTGCCAGCAGCTTTCTTTCGGGACAGGGTCCCCCAATTAATCAGCCCCAGCATTTT
TRBV6-1	.	TRBJ2-4	.	CASSDVLAKNIQYF	TGTGCCAGCAGTGATGTCTTAGCCAAAAACATTCAGTACTTC
TRBV30	.	TRBJ1-1	.	CALTRVANTEAFF	TGTGCGCTAACTCGGGTAGCGAACACTGAAGCTTTCTTT
TRBV5-1	.	TRBJ1-2	.	CASSLTGGAPGGYTF	TGCGCCAGCAGCTTGACCGGGGGGGCCCCTGGCGGCTACACCTTC
TRBV6-5	.	TRBJ1-1	.	CASRSLPSRRTEAFF	TGTGCCAGCAGGTCCCTCCCTAGCCGAAGGACTGAAGCTTTCTTT
TRBV27	TRBD1	TRBJ2-3	.	CASSSLGTGADTQYF	TGTGCCAGCAGTTCGCTGGGGACAGGGGCAGATACGCAGTATTTT
TRBV5-4	.	TRBJ1-1	.	CASSPVGRENTEAFF	TGTGCCAGCAGCCCTGTTGGCAGGGAAAACACTGAAGCTTTCTTT
TRBV7-3	TRBD2	TRBJ2-5	.	CASSSGTSGGGETQYF	TGTGCCAGCAGCTCCGGGACTAGCGGGGGTGGGGAGACCCAGTACTTC
TRBV10-3	.	TRBJ1-4	.	CAISGGLANEKLFF	TGTGCCATCAGCGGGGGTTTGGCTAATGAAAAACTGTTTTTT
TRBV6-5	TRBD2	TRBJ2-1	.	CASSSGTSNYNEQFF	TGTGCCAGCAGTTCCGGGACTAGCAACTACAATGAGCAGTTCTTC
TRBV28	.	TRBJ1-5	few	CASSLLLGDNQPQHF	TGTGCCAGCAGTTTATTATTAGGGGACAATCAGCCCCAGCATTTT
TRBV2	TRBD1	TRBJ1-5	.	CASRGQGNQPQHF	TGTGCCAGCAGGGGACAGGGAAATCAGCCCCAGCATTTT